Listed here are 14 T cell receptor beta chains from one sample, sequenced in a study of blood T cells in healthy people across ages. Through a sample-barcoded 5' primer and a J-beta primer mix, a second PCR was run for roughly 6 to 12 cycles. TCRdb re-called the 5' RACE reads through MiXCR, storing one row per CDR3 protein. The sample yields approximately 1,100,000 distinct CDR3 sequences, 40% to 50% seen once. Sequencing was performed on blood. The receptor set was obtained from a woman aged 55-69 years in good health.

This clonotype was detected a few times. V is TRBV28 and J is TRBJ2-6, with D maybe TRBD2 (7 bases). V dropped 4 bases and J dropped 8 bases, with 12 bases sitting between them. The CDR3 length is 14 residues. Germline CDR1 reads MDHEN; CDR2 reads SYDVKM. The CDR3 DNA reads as TGTGCCAGCAGTTCATCGGGGGGCCCCAACGTCCTGACTTTC. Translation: CASSSSGGPNVLTF.

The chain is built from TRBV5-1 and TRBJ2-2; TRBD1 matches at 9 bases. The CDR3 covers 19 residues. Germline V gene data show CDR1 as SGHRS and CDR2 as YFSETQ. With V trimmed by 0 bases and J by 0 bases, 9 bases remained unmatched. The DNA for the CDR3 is TGCGCCAGCAGCTTGGCCGGGACAGGGCTAAGATCGAACACCGGGGAGCTGTTTTTT. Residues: CASSLAGTGLRSNTGELFF. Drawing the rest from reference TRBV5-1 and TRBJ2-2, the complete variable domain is KAGVTQTPRYLIKTRGQQVTLSCSPISGHRSVSWYQQTPGQGLQFLFEYFSETQRNKGNFPGRFSGRQFSNSRSEMNVSTLELGDSALYLCASSLAGTGLRSNTGELFFGEGSRLTVL.

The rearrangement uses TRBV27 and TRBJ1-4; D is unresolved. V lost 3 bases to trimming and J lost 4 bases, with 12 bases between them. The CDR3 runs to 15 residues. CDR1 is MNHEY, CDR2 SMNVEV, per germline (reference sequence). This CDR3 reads CASSLLYRLNEKLFF. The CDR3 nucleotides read TGTGCCAGCAGTTTGTTGTACCGTCTTAATGAAAAACTGTTTTTT.

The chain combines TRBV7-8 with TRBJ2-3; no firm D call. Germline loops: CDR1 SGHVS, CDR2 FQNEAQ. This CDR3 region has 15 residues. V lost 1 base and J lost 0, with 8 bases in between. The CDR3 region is CASSLDRPSTDTQYF. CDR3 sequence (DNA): TGTGCCAGCAGCTTAGACAGACCTAGCACAGATACGCAGTATTTT.

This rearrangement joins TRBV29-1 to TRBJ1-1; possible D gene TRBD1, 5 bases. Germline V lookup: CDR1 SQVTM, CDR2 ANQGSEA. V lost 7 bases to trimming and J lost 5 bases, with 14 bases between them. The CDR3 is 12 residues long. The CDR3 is CSASRGETEAFF. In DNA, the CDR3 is TGCAGCGCTTCTCGGGGGGAGACTGAAGCTTTCTTT.

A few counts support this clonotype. CDR3 protein: CASSQVRSPAGAYNEQFF. CDR3 bases: TGTGCCAGCAGCCAAGTCCGGTCCCCAGCAGGGGCTTACAATGAGCAGTTCTTC. The chain is built from TRBV14 and TRBJ2-1, with D perhaps TRBD1 (6 bases). CDR1 and CDR2 from the germline V gene are SGHDN and FVKESK. V lost 1 base and J 4 bases, leaving 20 bases between the germline ends. CDR3 length: 18 amino acids. The variable domain in full, completed from reference TRBV14 and TRBJ2-1, reads EAGVTQFPSHSVIEKGQTVTLRCDPISGHDNLYWYRRVMGKEIKFLLHFVKESKQDESGMPNNRFLAERTGGTYSTLKVQPAELEDSGVYFCASSQVRSPAGAYNEQFFGPGTRLTVL.

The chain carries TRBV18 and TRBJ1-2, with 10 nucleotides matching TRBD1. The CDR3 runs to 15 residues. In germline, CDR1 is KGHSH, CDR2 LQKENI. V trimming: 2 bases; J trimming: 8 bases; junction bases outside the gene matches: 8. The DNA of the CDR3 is TGTGCCAGCTCACCAGCCGGGACAGGGGTCGCGGGCTACACCTTC. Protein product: CASSPAGTGVAGYTF.

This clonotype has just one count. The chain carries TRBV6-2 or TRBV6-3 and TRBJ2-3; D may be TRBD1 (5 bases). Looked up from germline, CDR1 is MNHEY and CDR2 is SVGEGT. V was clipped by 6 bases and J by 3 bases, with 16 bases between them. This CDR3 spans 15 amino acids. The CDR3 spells CASRVSGLWTDTQYF. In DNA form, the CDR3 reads TGTGCCAGCAGGGTGTCAGGGCTATGGACAGATACGCAGTATTTT.

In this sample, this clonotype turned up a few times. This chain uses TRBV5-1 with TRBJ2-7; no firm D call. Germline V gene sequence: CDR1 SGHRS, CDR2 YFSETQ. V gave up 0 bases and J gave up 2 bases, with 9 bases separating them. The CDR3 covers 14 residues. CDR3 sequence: CASSLASSPYEQYF. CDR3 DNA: TGCGCCAGCAGCTTGGCGTCGTCCCCCTACGAGCAGTACTTC.

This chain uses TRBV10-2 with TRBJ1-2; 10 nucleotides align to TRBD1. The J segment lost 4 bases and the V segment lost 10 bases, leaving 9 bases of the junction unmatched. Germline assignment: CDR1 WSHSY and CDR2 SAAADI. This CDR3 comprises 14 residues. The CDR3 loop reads CATRTTGGVYGYTF. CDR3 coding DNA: TGCGCCACCCGAACGACAGGGGGCGTCTATGGCTACACCTTC.

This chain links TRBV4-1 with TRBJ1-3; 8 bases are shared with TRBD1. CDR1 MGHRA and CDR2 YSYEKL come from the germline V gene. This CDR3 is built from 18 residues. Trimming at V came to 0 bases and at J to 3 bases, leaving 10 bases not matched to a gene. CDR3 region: CASSQDGGTGGSGNTIYF. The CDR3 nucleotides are TGCGCCAGCAGCCAAGATGGGGGAACAGGGGGTAGTGGAAACACCATATATTTT.

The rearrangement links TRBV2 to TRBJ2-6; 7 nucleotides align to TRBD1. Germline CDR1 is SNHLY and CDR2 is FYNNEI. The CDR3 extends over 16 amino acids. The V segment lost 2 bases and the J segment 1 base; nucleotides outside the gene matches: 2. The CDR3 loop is CASSEQGVSGANVLTF. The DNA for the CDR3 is TGTGCCAGCAGTGAACAGGGGGTATCTGGGGCCAACGTCCTGACTTTC.

CDR3 coding DNA: TGTGCCAGCCCCATAGGAGGGTCCCACGAGCAGTACTTC. Encoded protein: CASPIGGSHEQYF. This sequence joins TRBV6-1 and TRBJ2-7; the D gene is possibly TRBD2 (6 bases). In germline, CDR1 is MNHNS, CDR2 SASEGT. The V end lost 8 bases, the J end lost 5 bases, and 16 bases lay between the germline ends. The CDR3 loop spans 13 amino acids.

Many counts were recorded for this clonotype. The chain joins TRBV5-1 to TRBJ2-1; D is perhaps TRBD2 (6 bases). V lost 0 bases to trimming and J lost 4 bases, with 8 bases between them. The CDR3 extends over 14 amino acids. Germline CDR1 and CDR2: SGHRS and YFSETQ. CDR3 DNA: TGCGCCAGCAGCTTGGATGGGGGGTACAATGAGCAGTTCTTC. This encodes CASSLDGGYNEQFF. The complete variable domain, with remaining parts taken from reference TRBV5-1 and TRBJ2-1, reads KAGVTQTPRYLIKTRGQQVTLSCSPISGHRSVSWYQQTPGQGLQFLFEYFSETQRNKGNFPGRFSGRQFSNSRSEMNVSTLELGDSALYLCASSLDGGYNEQFFGPGTRLTVL.